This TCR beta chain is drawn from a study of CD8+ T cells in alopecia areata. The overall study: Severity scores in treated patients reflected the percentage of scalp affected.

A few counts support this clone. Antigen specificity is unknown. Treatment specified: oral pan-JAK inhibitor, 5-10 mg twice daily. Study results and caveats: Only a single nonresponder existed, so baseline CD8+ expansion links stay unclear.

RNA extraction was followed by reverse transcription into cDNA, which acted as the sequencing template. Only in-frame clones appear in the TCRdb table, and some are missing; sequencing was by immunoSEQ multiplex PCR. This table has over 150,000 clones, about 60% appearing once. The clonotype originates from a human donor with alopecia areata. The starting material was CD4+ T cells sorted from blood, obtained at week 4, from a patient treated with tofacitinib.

CDR3 loop: CASSLRDTSYEQYF. The CDR3 nucleotides read TGTGCCAGTAGTCTCCGGGACACTTCCTACGAGCAGTACTTC. The V and J genes are TRBV19 and TRBJ2-7, with D possibly being TRBD1 (6 bases). This CDR3 contains 14 residues. Germline V gene lookup returns CDR1 LNHDA and CDR2 SQIVND (reference sequence). The V end lost 5 bases, the J end lost 1 base, and 12 bases lay between the germline ends.